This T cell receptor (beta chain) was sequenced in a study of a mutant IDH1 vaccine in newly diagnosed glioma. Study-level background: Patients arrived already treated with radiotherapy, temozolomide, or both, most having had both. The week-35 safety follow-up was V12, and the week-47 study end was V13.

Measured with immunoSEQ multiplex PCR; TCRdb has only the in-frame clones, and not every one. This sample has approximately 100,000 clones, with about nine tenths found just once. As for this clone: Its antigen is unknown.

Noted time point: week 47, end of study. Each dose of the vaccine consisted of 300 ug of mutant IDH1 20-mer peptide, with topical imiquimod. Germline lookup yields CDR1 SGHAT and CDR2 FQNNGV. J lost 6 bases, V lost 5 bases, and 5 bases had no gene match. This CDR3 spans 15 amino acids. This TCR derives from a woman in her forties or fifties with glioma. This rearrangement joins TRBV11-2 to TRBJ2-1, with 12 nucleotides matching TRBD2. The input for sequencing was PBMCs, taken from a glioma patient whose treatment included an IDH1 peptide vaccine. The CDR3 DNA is TGTGCCAGCAGCCTTCCGGGACTAGCGGGCAATGAGCAGTTCTTC. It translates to CASSLPGLAGNEQFF.